Listed below are T cell receptor beta chains from one sample, sequenced in a study of cytomegalovirus exposure and HLA in healthy donors. Clones were read by immunoSEQ multiplex PCR, and TCRdb kept only the in-frame ones, dropping some. The sample carries about 200,000 clones, approximately 85% recorded once. Sequencing input: PBMCs. The receptor set was obtained from a woman under 30 in good health and CMV-seronegative. Both conserved end residues are part of each CDR3. D genes are given only for firm matches. Clone size is stated in some rows and not others, as once, few, many or a class when expanded.

clone size,V gene,J gene,D gene,CDR3 DNA,CDR3 protein
-,TRBV19,TRBJ1-2,TRBD1,TGTGCCAGTAGTATAAGGACCGGGACAGCCAACTATGGCTACACCTTC,CASSIRTGTANYGYTF
-,TRBV10-3,TRBJ1-2,TRBD1,TGTGCCATCAGTGAGTCGGGGACAGGGTCTGGCTACACCTTC,CAISESGTGSGYTF
-,TRBV14,TRBJ2-7,-,TGTGCCAGCAGCCAAGGCCGGGCCTACGAGCAGTACTTC,CASSQGRAYEQYF
once,TRBV15,TRBJ1-5,-,TGTGCCACCAGCAGAGAGGGCAGCAATCAGCCCCAGCATTTT,CATSREGSNQPQHF
-,TRBV6-1,TRBJ2-7,-,TGTGCCAGCAGTGAATGGCTAGCGATCTACGAGCAGTACTTC,CASSEWLAIYEQYF
-,TRBV5-1,TRBJ2-1,-,TGCGCCAGCAGCTTCGGGGTAGCGGCTTACAATGAGCAGTTCTTC,CASSFGVAAYNEQFF
-,TRBV18,TRBJ1-5,TRBD1,TGTGCCAGCTCACTCGGGACAGGGAATCAGCCCCAGCATTTT,CASSLGTGNQPQHF
-,TRBV19,TRBJ1-2,-,TGTGCCTCTCGCTTGCGGTCGGCTACTTACTATGGCTACACCTTC,CASRLRSATYYGYTF
-,TRBV4-1,TRBJ2-3,TRBD2,TGCGCCAGCAGCCAAGACAACCAGGCGGGGGGGCCCTTAGATACGCAGTATTTT,CASSQDNQAGGPLDTQYF
-,TRBV4-1,TRBJ1-1,-,TGCGCCAGCAGCCTAAAACAGGGCCTTAACACTGAAGCTTTCTTT,CASSLKQGLNTEAFF
-,TRBV5-1,TRBJ1-1,-,TGCGCCAGCAGCCGCGAGCAGGTTCCTGAAGCTTTCTTT,CASSREQVPEAFF
-,TRBV30,TRBJ1-2,-,TGTGCCTCCCTAAACGCAGGGTACTATGGCTACACCTTC,CASLNAGYYGYTF
-,TRBV4-1,TRBJ2-1,TRBD1,TGCGCCAGCAGCCCCGCCACCGGGACAGGGGCCAATGAGCAGTTCTTC,CASSPATGTGANEQFF
-,TRBV5-1,TRBJ2-1,-,TGCGCCAGCAGCTTGGAGGTTGTGAGGAGCTCCTACAATGAGCAGTTCTTC,CASSLEVVRSSYNEQFF
-,TRBV4-1,TRBJ2-3,TRBD1,TGCGCCAGCAGCCAAGCGGGACAGGACACAGATACGCAGTATTTT,CASSQAGQDTDTQYF
-,TRBV10-3,TRBJ2-7,TRBD2,TGTGCCATCAGTGGGACTAGCGGCTCCTACGAGCAGTACTTC,CAISGTSGSYEQYF
-,TRBV6-4,TRBJ1-4,TRBD1,TGTGCCAGCAGTGAGATAGGGGGCAATGAAAAACTGTTTTTT,CASSEIGGNEKLFF
-,TRBV6-6,TRBJ1-3,TRBD1,TGTGCCAGCAGTTACACGACAGGGGACAACACCATATATTTT,CASSYTTGDNTIYF
-,TRBV7-3,TRBJ1-2,-,TGTGCCAGCAGCTTAGATTTAACGGCCCGGAGGTATGGCTACACCTTC,CASSLDLTARRYGYTF
-,TRBV7-8,TRBJ2-1,-,TGTGCCAGCAGCAATTTAAACACAGGGATCTACAATGAGCAGTTCTTC,CASSNLNTGIYNEQFF
-,TRBV14,TRBJ2-7,-,TGTGCCAGCAGCCAAAACAGGGATAGCGAGCAGTACTTC,CASSQNRDSEQYF
-,TRBV7-6,TRBJ2-2,TRBD1,TGTGCCAGCAGCTTAGGCGGACAGGGGGTCTCGGGGGAGCTGTTTTTT,CASSLGGQGVSGELFF
-,TRBV13,TRBJ2-3,-,TGTGCCAGCAGCTTTAGTGATAGCGCAGATACGCAGTATTTT,CASSFSDSADTQYF
-,TRBV27,TRBJ1-2,-,TGTGCCAGCAGGACAGGCAATGGCTACACCTTC,CASRTGNGYTF
once,TRBV6-5,TRBJ1-2,-,TGTGCCAGCGGGAGGGCAGTCCGGGATGGCTACACCTTC,CASGRAVRDGYTF
-,TRBV9,TRBJ2-2,-,TGTGCCAGCAGCGTAGAATCCACGGTGAGAGCAACCGGGGAGCTGTTTTTT,CASSVESTVRATGELFF
-,TRBV7-8,TRBJ1-1,-,TGTGCCAGCAGCTTAGCGGTGGGCCCGACTGAAGCTTTCTTT,CASSLAVGPTEAFF
-,TRBV6-5,TRBJ2-2,-,TGTGCCAGCAGTAACAGGGTGGGGGAGCTGTTTTTT,CASSNRVGELFF
once,TRBV11-2,TRBJ1-1,-,TGTGCCAGCAGCCCTAGGGGTGCTGGGAACACTGAAGCTTTCTTT,CASSPRGAGNTEAFF
-,TRBV9,TRBJ2-7,-,TGTGCCAGCAGCGTAGGACAGCAACCAACCTACGAGCAGTACTTC,CASSVGQQPTYEQYF
-,TRBV30,TRBJ1-1,TRBD1,TGTGCCTGGAGTGTACAGGGGGGAGGTTATGTCACTGAAGCTTTCTTT,CAWSVQGGGYVTEAFF
-,TRBV7-2,TRBJ1-6,-,TGTGCCAGCAGCTTATTTTACATTTCGAATTCACCCCTCCACTTT,CASSLFYISNSPLHF
many,TRBV5-1,TRBJ2-1,TRBD1,TGCGCCAGCAGCGAAGGGACAGGGGGGTATGAGCAGTTCTTC,CASSEGTGGYEQFF
-,TRBV19,TRBJ2-3,TRBD2,TGTGCCAGTAGTATAGATGGCCCGGGACTAGCGGGGGCCAGAACAGATACGCAGTATTTT,CASSIDGPGLAGARTDTQYF
-,TRBV15,TRBJ2-6,-,TGTGCCACCAGCAGAGCCCCATTCCGTCAGGGGTTCGGGGCCAACGTCCTGACTTTC,CATSRAPFRQGFGANVLTF
-,TRBV7-9,TRBJ1-2,TRBD1,TGTGCCAGCAGCAAAGAGGGACAGGGATATGGCTACACCTTC,CASSKEGQGYGYTF
few,TRBV5-4,TRBJ2-7,TRBD1,TGTGCCAGCAGCTCCCGACAGGGCTACTACGAGCAGTACTTC,CASSSRQGYYEQYF
-,TRBV5-4,TRBJ2-3,-,TGTGCCAGCAGCTTCGGGGGAAGCACAGATACGCAGTATTTT,CASSFGGSTDTQYF
once,TRBV29-1,TRBJ2-5,-,TGCAGCGTGGGGGGAGATGAGACCCAGTACTTC,CSVGGDETQYF
-,TRBV6-5,TRBJ2-7,-,TGTGCCAGCAGTGGGGGACTCCCCAGCTCCTACGAGCAGTACTTC,CASSGGLPSSYEQYF
-,TRBV5-1,TRBJ1-2,-,TGCGCCAGCAGCTTGGAGTGGGGAGGGGATCTTGGCTACACCTTC,CASSLEWGGDLGYTF
-,TRBV6-1,TRBJ1-1,-,TGTGCCAGCAGTGAACGGGGGTCTGGCACTGAAGCTTTCTTT,CASSERGSGTEAFF
-,TRBV15,TRBJ2-3,-,TGTGCCACCAGCAGAGATCCTAGCGAAGATAGCACAGATACGCAGTATTTT,CATSRDPSEDSTDTQYF
-,TRBV27,TRBJ1-1,TRBD1,TGTGCCAGCAGTACGCGGACAGGAGTGAACACTGAAGCTTTCTTT,CASSTRTGVNTEAFF
-,TRBV6-1,TRBJ1-4,-,TGTGCCAGCAGTGAGAGGTTGGCTAATGAAAAACTGTTTTTT,CASSERLANEKLFF
-,TRBV5-8,TRBJ1-2,-,TGTGCCAGCAGCTTGGTTCCTACTCAGGATATTGGCTATGGCTACACCTTC,CASSLVPTQDIGYGYTF
-,TRBV13,TRBJ2-7,TRBD1,TGTGCCAGCAGCTCAAGGGGGACAGGGGGCAACGAGCAGTACTTC,CASSSRGTGGNEQYF
few,TRBV6-4,TRBJ2-2,TRBD2,TGTGCCAGCAGTGACTCCGCGGGGGGGCCGACCGGGGAGCTGTTTTTT,CASSDSAGGPTGELFF
-,TRBV30,TRBJ2-1,TRBD2,TGTGCCTGGAGTCCGCCCGGACTAGCGGACTACAATGAGCAGTTCTTC,CAWSPPGLADYNEQFF
-,TRBV27,TRBJ2-3,-,TGTGCCAGCACGGCAGGGCGTCGGACAGATACGCAGTATTTT,CASTAGRRTDTQYF
-,TRBV5-6,TRBJ1-2,TRBD1,TGTGCCAGCAGCCCTGGACAGGGAGCTAACTATGGCTACACCTTC,CASSPGQGANYGYTF
-,TRBV2,TRBJ1-1,-,TGTGCCAGCAGTGTGAGCCGGGGGACTGAAGCTTTCTTT,CASSVSRGTEAFF